The 21 T cell receptor beta chains in this list originate from one sample, sequenced in a study of blood T cell repertoires in COVID-19. Libraries were prepared by immunoSEQ multiplex PCR; TCRdb keeps only in-frame clonotypes and omits some of them. The sample contains some 220,000 clones, over 75% of which appear only once. Sequencing input: peripheral blood. These TCRs come from a human donor in a cohort sampled during active COVID-19.

The chain combines TRBV3-1 (or the pseudogene TRBV3-2) with TRBJ2-5; D is perhaps TRBD2 (5 bases). Germline V gene data show CDR1 as LGHDT and CDR2 as YNNKEL (reference sequence). Trimming shortened V by 2 bases and J by 9 bases, and 16 bases separated the two germline ends. This CDR3 region has 14 residues. CDR3 DNA sequence: TGTGCCAGCAGCCAACGCGGAGGCCACCCGGCCCAGTACTTC. As protein: CASSQRGGHPAQYF.

The V call is TRBV4-2, the J call TRBJ2-5; D uncertain. The V end was cut by 0 bases, the J end by 5 bases, with 16 bases between. Germline CDR1 and CDR2: LGHNA and YNFKEQ. CDR3 length: 16 residues. This CDR3 is CASSQDGNSPLETQYF. The CDR3 DNA reads TGTGCCAGCAGCCAAGATGGTAACAGCCCTCTTGAGACCCAGTACTTC.

Of note for this clone: One junction end does not reproduce the germline sequence, and a read error may be involved. The gene calls are TRBV6-1 and TRBJ1-5; 7 bases are a match to TRBD1. CDR3 length equals 14 residues. Germline lookup yields CDR1 MNHNS and CDR2 SASEGT. CDR3 DNA sequence: TGTGCCAGCAGTGAGGACAGGTCCCGTCAGCTCCAGCATTTT. It yields the protein CASSEDRSRQLQHF.

V is TRBV7-8 and J is TRBJ1-3, with D perhaps TRBD1 (6 bases). The CDR3 runs 14 residues. V dropped 1 base and J dropped 7 bases, with 11 bases sitting between them. Germline loops: CDR1 SGHVS, CDR2 FQNEAQ. CDR3 region: CASSLDRTANTIYF. The CDR3 region has the DNA TGTGCCAGCAGCTTAGATCGGACAGCCAACACCATATATTTT.

The chain links TRBV15 to TRBJ2-4, with a weak D call TRBD1 (5 bases). The CDR3 covers 15 residues. Germline CDR1 and CDR2: LNHNV and YYDKDF (reference sequence). V was trimmed by 6 bases and J by 7 bases, leaving 19 bases between them. CDR3 loop: CATRGNRLSQNIQYF. Written as DNA, the CDR3 is TGTGCCACCAGGGGGAACAGGCTCAGCCAGAACATTCAGTACTTC.

This clone was seen a few times. V gene TRBV6-2 or TRBV6-3 combines with J gene TRBJ1-6; TRBD1 matches 9 bases. CDR1 MNHEY and CDR2 SVGEGT come from the germline V gene. The CDR3 loop spans 16 amino acids. V dropped 5 bases and J dropped 5; count of bases not matched to a gene: 7. CDR3 in DNA: TGTGCCAGCAGTCCCGCGAGGGACAGGGATAATTCACCCCTCCACTTT. This encodes CASSPARDRDNSPLHF.

The V call is TRBV10-1, the J call TRBJ2-1; the D gene is possibly TRBD1 (7 bases). V was pared by 3 bases and J by 5 bases, with 11 bases between. The CDR3 totals 14 residues. CDR1 is WNHNN and CDR2 is SYGVQD in the germline V gene (reference sequence). The CDR3, as DNA: TGCGCCAGCAGTGACAGGGGGGCCGACAATGAGCAGTTCTTC. Protein product: CASSDRGADNEQFF.

The genes are TRBV15 and TRBJ2-1, with 8 positions matching TRBD1. CDR3 size: 17 residues. Germline assignment: CDR1 LNHNV and CDR2 YYDKDF (reference sequence). V trimming: 0 bases; J trimming: 4 bases; junction bases outside the gene matches: 8. In DNA form, the CDR3 reads TGTGCCACCAGCAGAGATGGGGCAGGGGGCTTTTACAATGAGCAGTTCTTC. This codes for CATSRDGAGGFYNEQFF.

The genes are TRBV9 and TRBJ2-3; no clear D gene. The CDR3 has 14 residues. V was shortened by 0 bases and J by 2 bases, with 7 bases between the two germline ends. Per the germline V gene, CDR1 is SGDLS and CDR2 is YYNGEE. CDR3 DNA: TGTGCCAGCAGCGTAGACAGCAACACAGATACGCAGTATTTT. As protein: CASSVDSNTDTQYF.

The count of this clone is one. V usage is TRBV5-6 and J usage is TRBJ1-5; D unresolved. The CDR3 has 12 amino acids. CDR1 and CDR2 from the germline V gene are SGHDT and YYEEEE. V lost 4 bases, J lost 6 bases, and 8 bases lay in between. CDR3 DNA sequence: TGTGCCAGCAGCGTGAGTGGTCAGCCCCAGCATTTT. Translating gives CASSVSGQPQHF.

This clone has a handful of counts. The chain uses TRBV5-1 and TRBJ1-6; D possibly corresponds to TRBD1 (6 bases). Trimming removed 4 bases at V and 6 bases at J, with 14 bases between. The CDR3 extends over 15 amino acids. Germline V CDR1 and CDR2: SGHRS, YFSETQ. CDR3 coding DNA: TGCGCCAGCAGCCCGACAGGCGGGGGTAATTCACCCCTCCACTTT. Amino acid sequence: CASSPTGGGNSPLHF.

The chain is built from TRBV6-6 and TRBJ1-4, with D hard to call. CDR3 length: 12 amino acids. Per germline, CDR1 MNHNY and CDR2 SVGAGI (reference sequence). Between the trimmed V and J ends, which lost 2 bases and 13 bases, there was a span of 11 bases. This CDR3 reads CASSYEAKALFF. CDR3 sequence (DNA): TGTGCCAGCAGTTACGAGGCAAAGGCACTGTTTTTT.

This chain uses TRBV9 with TRBJ2-1; 9 positions match TRBD2. There are 17 residues in the CDR3. CDR1 and CDR2 from the germline V gene are SGDLS and YYNGEE. Unmatched junction bases numbered 8, after V lost 4 bases and J lost 0 bases. CDR3 in amino acids: CASSPRLAASSYNEQFF. CDR3 sequence (DNA): TGTGCCAGCAGCCCCCGACTAGCGGCGAGCTCCTACAATGAGCAGTTCTTC.

A few counts support this clone. Other DNA sequences from this sample encode an identical CDR3 as well. V usage is TRBV12-3 or TRBV12-4 and J usage is TRBJ1-2; unclear D gene. The V end was cut by 4 bases, the J end by 2 bases, with 5 bases between. The CDR3 consists of 12 residues. Here the CDR3 reads CASSSGNYGYTF. CDR3 DNA sequence: TGTGCCAGCAGTTCGGGAAACTATGGCTACACCTTC.

The chain couples TRBV3-1 (or the pseudogene TRBV3-2) to TRBJ2-7, with a weak D call TRBD1 (6 bases). Germline V gene data show CDR1 as LGHDT and CDR2 as YNNKEL (reference sequence). The CDR3 is 15 amino acids. The V end was cut by 4 bases, the J end by 5 bases, with 18 bases between. CDR3 DNA sequence: TGTGCCAGCAGCCGCCCACAGGGTGTAAGAGACGAGCAGTACTTC. Translated: CASSRPQGVRDEQYF.

The rearrangement uses TRBV7-6 and TRBJ1-4; D unclear. Deletions cut 5 bases from V and 4 bases from J, with 17 bases between. This CDR3 comprises 16 residues. Germline CDR1 reads SGHVS; CDR2 reads FNYEAQ. CDR3 nucleotide sequence: TGTGCCAGCAGCGCCCTCACCCCGACTGGTAATGAAAAACTGTTTTTT. This encodes CASSALTPTGNEKLFF.

The rearrangement joins TRBV27 to TRBJ1-1, with 7 bases that match TRBD1. The ends lost 2 bases at V and 4 bases at J; junction bases unmatched: 10. Per germline, CDR1 MNHEY and CDR2 SMNVEV (reference sequence). The CDR3 runs 16 residues. CDR3 protein: CASSLKGGGMVTEAFF. DNA of the CDR3: TGTGCCAGCAGTTTAAAAGGGGGCGGAATGGTCACTGAAGCTTTCTTT.

The CDR3 coding sequence is TGTGCCAGTCTAAGCGGGGGGGCCGGCACCGGGGAGCTGTTTTTT. The encoded protein is CASLSGGAGTGELFF. The V gene is TRBV6-5, the J gene TRBJ2-2; 10 bases are a match to TRBD2. The junction had 8 bases not matched to a gene; V was cut back by 9 bases and J by 4 bases. This CDR3 is built from 15 residues. Per the germline V gene, CDR1 is MNHEY and CDR2 is SVGAGI.

This clone was counted many times. The rearrangement links TRBV24-1 to TRBJ2-1; 8 bases fit TRBD2. V gave up 4 bases and J gave up 5 bases; unmatched junction bases: 15. CDR1 is KGHDR, CDR2 SFDVKD, per germline. The CDR3 contains 18 residues. The DNA of the CDR3 is TGTGCCACCAGTGAAGCTATGGGTAGCGGGACAAGGAACAATGAGCAGTTCTTC. It codes for CATSEAMGSGTRNNEQFF.

The V gene is TRBV19, the J gene TRBJ2-1, with a tentative D call TRBD1 (6 bases). The CDR3 is 15 residues long. V lost 2 bases to trimming and J lost 2 bases, with 10 bases between them. The germline V gene has CDR1 LNHDA and CDR2 SQIVND (reference sequence). Here the CDR3 DNA reads TGTGCCAGTAGTATATTGACAGGTACCTACAATGAGCAGTTCTTC. This sequence encodes CASSILTGTYNEQFF.

This clone occurred a few times. The chain is built from TRBV19 and TRBJ1-5; 10 bases line up with TRBD1. CDR3 length equals 16 residues. CDR1 LNHDA and CDR2 SQIVND come from the germline V gene (reference sequence). V shed 3 bases, J shed 1 base, and the junction held 3 bases outside the gene matches. The chain's CDR3 is CASSMTGGISNQPQHF. The CDR3 DNA is TGTGCCAGTAGTATGACAGGGGGCATCAGCAATCAGCCCCAGCATTTT.